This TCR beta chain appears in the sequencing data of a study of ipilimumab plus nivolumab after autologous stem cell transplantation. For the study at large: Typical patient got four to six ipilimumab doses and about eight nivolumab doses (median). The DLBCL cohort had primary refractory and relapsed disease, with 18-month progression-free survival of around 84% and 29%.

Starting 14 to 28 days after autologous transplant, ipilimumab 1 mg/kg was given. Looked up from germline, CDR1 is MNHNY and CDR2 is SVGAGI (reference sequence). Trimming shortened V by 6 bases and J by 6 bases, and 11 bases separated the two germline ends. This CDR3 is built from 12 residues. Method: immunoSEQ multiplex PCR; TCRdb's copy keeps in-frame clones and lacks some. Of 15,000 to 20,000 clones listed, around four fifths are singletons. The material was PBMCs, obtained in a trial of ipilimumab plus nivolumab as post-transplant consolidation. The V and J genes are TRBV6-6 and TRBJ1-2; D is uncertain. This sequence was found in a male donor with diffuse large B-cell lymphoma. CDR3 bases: TGTGCCAGCAGGTTAGACTTGGATGGCTACACCTTC. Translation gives CASRLDLDGYTF.